What follows describes a single TCR beta chain. Per germline, CDR1 SQVTM and CDR2 ANQGSEA. The germline V and J ends were trimmed by 3 bases and 8 bases, with 16 bases remaining between them. This CDR3 contains 14 residues. The data stem from a study of CD8 T cells in Susac syndrome. RNA amounts of about 0.5 to 1 ug underwent reverse transcription with random hexamers. TCRdb used MiXCR to reprocess the immunoSEQ multiplex PCR reads, holding one entry per CDR3 protein. This sample has about 240,000 distinct CDR3 sequences, with around 96% found just once. The sample was CD4+ T cells from PBMCs. The sequence was collected from a human donor with Susac syndrome. The chain employs TRBV29-1 and TRBJ1-4; weak D call: TRBD1 (5 bases). The DNA for the CDR3 is TGCAGCGTTGATTTTTCGAGGGGAGGAGAAAAACTGTTTTTT. Translated: CSVDFSRGGEKLFF.